The 5 T cell receptor beta chains listed next were all sequenced from one sample in a study of shared clonotypes between healthy human individuals. TCRdb's copy holds only in-frame clones and misses some; the assay was immunoSEQ multiplex PCR. This sample has about 2 million clones, with about 95% found just once. Naive CD8 isolation took CD45RO-negative cells positively selected for CCR7 and excluded terminally differentiated effector memory CD45RA+ cells. The sequenced sample consisted of naive CD8+ T cells sorted from blood. The receptors come from a young man in good health.

V gene TRBV21-1 combines with J gene TRBJ1-2. TRBV21-1 is a pseudogene. The CDR3 runs to 12 residues. CDR3: CAPLGGANGYTF. The CDR3 nucleotides are TGTGCCCCCCTAGGGGGGGCTAACGGCTACACCTTC.

The DNA of the CDR3 is TGTGCCAGCAGTGAATTGACAGTCTCTGGAAACACCATATATTTT. Translation: CASSELTVSGNTIYF. The rearrangement uses TRBV6-1 and TRBJ1-3; weak D call: TRBD1 (5 bases). V lost 2 bases and J lost 0, with 8 bases in between. Germline values: CDR1 MNHNS, CDR2 SASEGT. This CDR3 is 15 amino acids long.

The CDR3 reads CASSQVEGGTEIIEEGKLFF. In nucleotides, the CDR3 is TGCGCCAGCAGCCAAGTCGAAGGCGGGACAGAGATCATAGAAGAGGGAAAACTGTTTTTT. The rearrangement links TRBV4-3 to TRBJ1-4; 7 bases agree with TRBD1. This CDR3 is built from 20 residues. The germline gives CDR1 LGHNA, CDR2 YSLEER. J gave up 10 bases and V 1 base, and 24 bases lay outside the gene matches.

This chain connects TRBV15 to TRBJ1-5; no definite D call. V was pared by 1 base and J by 1 base, with 14 bases between. This CDR3 comprises 17 residues. Germline CDR1 is LNHNV and CDR2 is YYDKDF (reference sequence). CDR3 loop: CATSRAEGLESNQPQHF. As DNA, the CDR3 is TGTGCCACCAGCAGAGCCGAAGGACTGGAAAGCAATCAGCCCCAGCATTTT.

The rearrangement uses TRBV7-2 and TRBJ1-5; unclear D gene. Germline V gene lookup returns CDR1 SGHTA and CDR2 FQGNSA. The CDR3 runs 14 residues. With 5 bases removed from V and 3 bases from J, the gap between germline ends came to 11 bases. CDR3: CASSPRSVNQPQHF. The CDR3 nucleotides are TGTGCCAGCAGCCCCCGGTCGGTCAATCAGCCCCAGCATTTT.